This T cell receptor beta chain was captured by sequencing in a study of cytomegalovirus exposure and HLA in healthy donors. Broader study findings: CMV antigen specificity was confirmed in vitro for a few CMV-associated chains. Most sequenced TCRs were rare (though some public TCRs occurred in many donors). It was found in a later analysis that first-cohort TCR clusters tended to co-occur in the 130 or so validation repertoires. According to reports, the classifier identified cytomegalovirus status with high specificity and sensitivity.

V lost 4 bases, J lost 6 bases, and 3 bases stayed unmatched. Germline V lookup: CDR1 SNHLY, CDR2 FYNNEI. The CDR3 has 15 amino acids. Notes on this clone: The target antigen is unknown.

Assay: immunoSEQ multiplex PCR; the TCRdb copy retains only in-frame clones and omits some. In the table there are some 200,000 clones, around nine tenths of which are singletons. Source material: PBMCs. The V and J genes are TRBV2 and TRBJ2-2; 12 bases match TRBD2. This TCR came from a woman aged 18-29 years in good health and CMV-seronegative. As DNA, the CDR3 is TGTGCCAGCAGTGGACTAGCGGGAGTACCCGGGGAGCTGTTTTTT. Protein: CASSGLAGVPGELFF. The variable domain in full, completed from reference TRBV2 and TRBJ2-2, reads EPEVTQTPSHQVTQMGQEVILRCVPISNHLYFYWYRQILGQKVEFLVSFYNNEISEKSEIFDDQFSVERPDGSNFTLKIRSTKLEDSAMYFCASSGLAGVPGELFFGEGSRLTVL.